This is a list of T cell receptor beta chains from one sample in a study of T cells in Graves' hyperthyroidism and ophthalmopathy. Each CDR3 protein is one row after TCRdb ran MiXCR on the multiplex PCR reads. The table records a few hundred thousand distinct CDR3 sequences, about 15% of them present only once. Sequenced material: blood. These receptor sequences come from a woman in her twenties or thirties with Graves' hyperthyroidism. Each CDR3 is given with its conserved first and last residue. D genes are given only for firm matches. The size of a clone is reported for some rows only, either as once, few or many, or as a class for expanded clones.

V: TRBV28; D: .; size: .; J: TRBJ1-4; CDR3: CASSLWDGSTNEKLFF; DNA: TGTGCCAGCAGTTTATGGGACGGTTCAACTAATGAAAAACTGTTTTTT
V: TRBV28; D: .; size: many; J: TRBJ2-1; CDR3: CASSINGRFNEQFF; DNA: TGTGCCAGCAGTATAAACGGGAGATTTAATGAGCAGTTCTTC
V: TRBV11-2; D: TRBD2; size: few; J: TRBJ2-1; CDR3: CTSSLRGKTSGISYNEQFF; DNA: TGTACCAGCAGCTTAAGGGGAAAGACTAGCGGAATTTCCTACAATGAGCAGTTCTTC
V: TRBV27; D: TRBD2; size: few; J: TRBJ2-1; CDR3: CASSLGLGLAGLISEQFF; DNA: TGTGCCAGCAGTTTAGGATTGGGACTAGCGGGATTAATAAGTGAGCAGTTCTTC
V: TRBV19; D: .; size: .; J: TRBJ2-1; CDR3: CASSSGVAPYNEQFF; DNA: TGTGCCAGTAGTTCTGGGGTAGCCCCCTACAATGAGCAGTTCTTC
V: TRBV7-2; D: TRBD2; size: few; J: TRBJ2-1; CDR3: CAGSFGRVTSGYNEQFF; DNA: TGTGCCGGCAGCTTTGGGAGGGTGACTAGCGGTTACAATGAGCAGTTCTTC
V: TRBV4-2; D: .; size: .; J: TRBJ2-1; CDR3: CASSLTGPGTYNEQFF; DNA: TGTGCCAGCAGCCTCACAGGGCCAGGGACCTACAATGAGCAGTTCTTC
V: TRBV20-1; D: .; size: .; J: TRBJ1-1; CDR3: CSAPGGRGAEAFF; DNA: TGCAGTGCCCCGGGGGGGCGCGGGGCTGAAGCTTTCTTT
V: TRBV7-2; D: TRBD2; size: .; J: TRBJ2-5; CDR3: CASSLGWAGGPEGTQYF; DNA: TGTGCCAGCAGCTTAGGTTGGGCGGGAGGGCCGGAAGGGACCCAGTACTTC
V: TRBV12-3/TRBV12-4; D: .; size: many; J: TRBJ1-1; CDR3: CASSLPWATEAFF; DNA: TGTGCCAGCAGTTTACCCTGGGCCACTGAAGCTTTCTTT
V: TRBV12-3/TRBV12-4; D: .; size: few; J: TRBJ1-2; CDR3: CASGMGRDDYGYTF; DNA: TGTGCCAGCGGGATGGGCAGGGACGACTATGGCTACACCTTC
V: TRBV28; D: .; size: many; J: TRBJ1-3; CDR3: CASSPTLNLGNTIYF; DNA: TGTGCCAGCAGCCCGACTCTAAACCTCGGAAACACCATATATTTT
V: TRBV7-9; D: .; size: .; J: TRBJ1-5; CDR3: CASSFVGQPQHF; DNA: TGTGCCAGCAGCTTCGTTGGACAGCCCCAGCATTTT
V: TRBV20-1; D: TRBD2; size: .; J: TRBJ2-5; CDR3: CSARNRREGRETQYF; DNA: TGCAGTGCTAGGAATCGGCGGGAGGGTCGGGAGACCCAGTACTTC
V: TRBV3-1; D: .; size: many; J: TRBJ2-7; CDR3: CASSLGLGWEQYF; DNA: TGTGCCAGCAGCCTCGGACTGGGCTGGGAGCAGTACTTC
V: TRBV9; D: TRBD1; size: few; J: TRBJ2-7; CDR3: CASSVTGRDRPYEQYF; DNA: TGTGCCAGCAGCGTAACGGGCCGGGACAGACCCTACGAGCAGTACTTC
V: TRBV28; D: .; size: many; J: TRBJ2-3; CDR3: CASSLPAYAQYF; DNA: TGTGCCAGCAGTTTACCCGCTTATGCGCAGTATTTT
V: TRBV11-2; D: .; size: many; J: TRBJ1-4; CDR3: CASSSRIQEKLFF; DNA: TGTGCCAGCAGCTCCCGGATCCAGGAAAAACTGTTTTTT
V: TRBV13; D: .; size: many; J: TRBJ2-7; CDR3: CASSLRQEPEGGNEQYF; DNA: TGTGCCAGCAGCCTACGACAGGAACCGGAGGGGGGGAACGAGCAGTACTTC
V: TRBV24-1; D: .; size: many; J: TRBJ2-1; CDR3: CATSDYNPDHYNEQFF; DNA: TGTGCCACCAGTGATTACAATCCCGATCACTACAATGAGCAGTTCTTC
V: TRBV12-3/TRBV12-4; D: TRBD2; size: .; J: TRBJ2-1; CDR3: CASSLGLVGNEQFF; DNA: TGTGCCAGCAGTCTAGGACTAGTAGGCAATGAGCAGTTCTTC
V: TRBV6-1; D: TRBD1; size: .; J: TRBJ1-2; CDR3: CASTKTGIDGYTF; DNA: TGTGCCAGCACCAAGACAGGGATTGATGGCTACACCTTC
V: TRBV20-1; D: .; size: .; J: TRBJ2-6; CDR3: CSAKGTGNSGANVLTF; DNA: TGCAGTGCTAAAGGGACGGGAAACTCTGGGGCCAACGTCCTGACTTTC
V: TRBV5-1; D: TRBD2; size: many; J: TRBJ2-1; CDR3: CASSLWAGTRGNEQFF; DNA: TGCGCCAGCAGCTTATGGGCCGGGACTAGAGGGAATGAGCAGTTCTTC
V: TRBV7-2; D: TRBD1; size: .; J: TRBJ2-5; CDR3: CASSPTGEETQYF; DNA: TGTGCCAGCAGCCCGACAGGGGAAGAGACCCAGTACTTC
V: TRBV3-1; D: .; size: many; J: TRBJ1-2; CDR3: CASSQENWSAGQRYGYTF; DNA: TGTGCCAGCAGCCAAGAGAATTGGTCGGCAGGCCAGCGCTATGGCTACACCTTC
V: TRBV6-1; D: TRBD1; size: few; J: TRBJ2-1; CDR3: CASSITGVGDEQFF; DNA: TGTGCCAGCAGCATAACAGGGGTGGGCGATGAGCAGTTCTTC
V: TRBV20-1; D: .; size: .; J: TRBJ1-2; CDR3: CSARARQGYGYTF; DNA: TGCAGTGCTAGAGCCCGGCAGGGCTATGGCTACACCTTC
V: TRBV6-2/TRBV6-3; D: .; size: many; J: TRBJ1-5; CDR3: CASRGQVLDQPQHF; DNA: TGTGCCAGCAGAGGGCAGGTATTAGATCAGCCCCAGCATTTT
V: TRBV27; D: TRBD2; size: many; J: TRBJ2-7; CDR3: CASRSGLAGSRSSYEQYF; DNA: TGTGCCAGCAGGTCGGGACTAGCGGGATCCCGAAGCTCCTACGAGCAGTACTTC
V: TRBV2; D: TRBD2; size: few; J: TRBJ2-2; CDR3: CASSRTEGGAGELFF; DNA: TGTGCCAGCAGCCGAACCGAGGGAGGGGCCGGGGAGCTGTTTTTT
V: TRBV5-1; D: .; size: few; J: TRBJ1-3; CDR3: CASSGLGSGNTIYF; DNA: TGCGCCAGCAGCGGGTTGGGGTCCGGAAACACCATATATTTT
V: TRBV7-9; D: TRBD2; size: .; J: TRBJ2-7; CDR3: CASSSTSGSWYEQYF; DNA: TGTGCCAGCAGTTCCACTAGCGGGTCTTGGTACGAGCAGTACTTC
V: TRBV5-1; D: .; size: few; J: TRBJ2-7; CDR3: CASSLRTDTYEQYF; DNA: TGCGCCAGCAGCTTGCGCACAGACACCTACGAGCAGTACTTC
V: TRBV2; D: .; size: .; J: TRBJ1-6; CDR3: CASSEEGDGSPLHF; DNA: TGTGCCAGCAGTGAAGAAGGGGACGGCTCACCCCTCCACTTT